This TCR beta chain is from a study of response to subunit inactivated influenza vaccine. MiXCR, applied by TCRdb to the RT-PCR reads, yields one record per CDR3 protein. The table shows around 530,000 distinct CDR3 sequences, with about 15% occurring only once. Regarding the study as a whole: It was suggested by the authors that few new T cells are recruited by each seasonal influenza vaccination.

Germline lookup yields CDR1 SGHRS and CDR2 YFSETQ. This CDR3 has 14 residues. V shed 1 base and J shed 3 bases, with 9 bases lying between them. Comments on this clonotype: The antigen remains undetermined.

The source material was CD4+ T cells sorted from PBMCs, sampled around 2 years after vaccination. This TCR was sampled from a man between 50 and 69 years old who received an inactivated influenza vaccine. V and J are TRBV5-1 and TRBJ2-3; D ambiguous. The CDR3 coding sequence is TGCGCCAGCAGCTTGTCCTCGGAAACAGATACGCAGTATTTT. It encodes CASSLSSETDTQYF.